The 12 T cell receptor beta chains below come from one sample, sequenced in a study of T cell responses to AZD1222 COVID-19 vaccine. Data came from immunoSEQ multiplex PCR; TCRdb stores just in-frame clones and leaves some out. The repertoire consists of some 150,000 clones, with roughly 90% occurring once and the leading ten covering under 2%. Specimen: peripheral blood, collected 28 days after the second AZD1222 dose. Receptors were obtained from an adult who received the AZD1222 COVID-19 vaccine.

The genes are TRBV18 and TRBJ2-2, with D unclear. Germline CDR1 KGHSH, CDR2 LQKENI. The length of the CDR3 is 15 residues. The V gene lost 0 bases and the J gene lost 5 bases, with 10 bases spanning the gap. CDR3 protein: CASSPPADGTGELFF. CDR3 coding DNA: TGTGCCAGCTCACCACCGGCAGACGGGACCGGGGAGCTGTTTTTT.

The V call is TRBV6-5, the J call TRBJ1-1; D gene ambiguous. This CDR3 spans 13 amino acids. Trimming removed 0 bases from V and 9 bases from J, with 11 bases in between. Germline CDR1 and CDR2: MNHEY and SVGAGI. The CDR3, as DNA: TGTGCCAGCAGTTACTCGAAGCCGGGGAAAGCTTTCTTT. Encoded protein: CASSYSKPGKAFF.

This clone is a singleton in its sample. This sequence joins TRBV11-3 and TRBJ2-2, with D possibly TRBD1 on 6 matching bases. The CDR3 sequence is 13 residues long. Between the trimmed V and J ends, which lost 5 bases and 6 bases, there was a span of 10 bases. From germline, CDR1 is SGHNT and CDR2 YENEEA. Written as DNA, the CDR3 is TGTGCCAGCAGCCAGGGGCGGGCCGGGGAGCTGTTTTTT. Amino acid sequence: CASSQGRAGELFF.

This clone appeared a single time. The gene calls are TRBV7-9 and TRBJ1-1, with D possibly matching TRBD1 (5 bases). The CDR3 runs 13 residues. The V gene lost 5 bases and the J gene lost 4 bases, with 11 bases spanning the gap. Germline loops: CDR1 SEHNR, CDR2 FQNEAQ (reference sequence). The CDR3 region has the DNA TGTGCCAGCAGCCCCGCCGGGGGCACTGAAGCTTTCTTT. It is translated as CASSPAGGTEAFF. Full variable domain (outside the CDR3, taken from reference TRBV7-9 and TRBJ1-1): DTGVSQNPRHKITKRGQNVTFRCDPISEHNRLYWYRQTLGQGPEFLTYFQNEAQLEKSRLLSDRFSAERPKGSFSTLEIQRTEQGDSAMYLCASSPAGGTEAFFGQGTRLTVV.

The CDR3 DNA follows: TGTGCCAGCTCACCACCCGGCGGGCCCCCCTCCTACAATGAGCAGTTCTTC. Amino acids: CASSPPGGPPSYNEQFF. The V and J genes are TRBV18 and TRBJ2-1; the D gene is possibly TRBD2 (5 bases). The CDR3 is 17 amino acids. CDR1 is KGHSH, CDR2 LQKENI, per germline. Trimming shortened V by 0 bases and J by 0 bases, and 12 bases separated the two germline ends. Combining the CDR3 with reference TRBV18 and TRBJ2-1 gives the whole variable domain NAGVMQNPRHLVRRRGQEARLRCSPMKGHSHVYWYRQLPEEGLKFMVYLQKENIIDESGMPKERFSAEFPKEGPSILRIQQVVRGDSAAYFCASSPPGGPPSYNEQFFGPGTRLTVL.

The chain employs TRBV4-1 and TRBJ2-7; the D gene is possibly TRBD1 (5 bases). The CDR3 spans 16 residues. Germline CDR1 MGHRA, CDR2 YSYEKL. V was clipped by 2 bases and J by 5 bases, with 19 bases between them. The CDR3 region is CASSQRGRGRSDEQYF. In DNA form, the CDR3 reads TGCGCCAGCAGCCAACGCGGAAGGGGTCGCAGCGACGAGCAGTACTTC.

This clone has more than one count but fewer than ten. The rearrangement joins TRBV7-2 to TRBJ1-5; no firm D call. The V end lost 0 bases, the J end lost 3 bases, and 9 bases lay between the germline ends. The CDR3 covers 15 residues. Germline loops: CDR1 SGHTA, CDR2 FQGNSA. The CDR3 here is CASSLARAPNQPQHF. The CDR3, as DNA: TGTGCCAGCAGCTTAGCCCGGGCCCCCAATCAGCCCCAGCATTTT.

Concerning this clone itself: Other nucleotide sequences in the sample specify the same CDR3. CDR3 coding DNA: TGTGCCTGGAGTGTTGGGAGTCCATACGAGCAGTACTTC. This codes for CAWSVGSPYEQYF. This rearrangement joins TRBV30 to TRBJ2-7, with TRBD2 as a possible D gene (5 bases). This CDR3 region has 13 residues. Trimming removed 0 bases from V and 4 bases from J, with 10 bases in between. Germline V gives CDR1 GTSNPN, CDR2 SVGIG (reference sequence).

The chain has TRBV28 and TRBJ1-6, with D possibly matching TRBD1 (6 bases). Trimming removed 7 bases at V and 8 bases at J, with 6 bases between. The germline gives CDR1 MDHEN, CDR2 SYDVKM. This CDR3 region has 11 residues. The CDR3 region has the DNA TGTGCCAGCAAGGGGGATTCACCCCTCCACTTT. It encodes CASKGDSPLHF. Based on the CDR3 plus reference TRBV28 and TRBJ1-6, the full variable domain is DVKVTQSSRYLVKRTGEKVFLECVQDMDHENMFWYRQDPGLGLRLIYFSYDVKMKEKGDIPEGYSVSREKKERFSLILESASTNQTSMYLCASKGDSPLHFGNGTRLTVT.

The chain carries TRBV19 and TRBJ1-4; D is uncertain. The CDR3 loop spans 16 amino acids. Deletions cut 0 bases from V and 7 bases from J, with 15 bases between. Germline V gene data show CDR1 as LNHDA and CDR2 as SQIVND (reference sequence). CDR3 in amino acids: CASSIDLGAGVEKLFF. The CDR3, as DNA: TGTGCCAGTAGTATAGATCTAGGAGCAGGAGTTGAAAAACTGTTTTTT.

V and J are TRBV19 and TRBJ2-3; unclear D gene. Germline lookup yields CDR1 LNHDA and CDR2 SQIVND (reference sequence). V lost 3 bases and J lost 6, with 10 bases in between. The CDR3 length is 13 residues. Here the CDR3 reads CASSIGLLDTQYF. The CDR3, as DNA: TGTGCCAGTAGTATTGGTCTCCTCGATACGCAGTATTTT.

The V call is TRBV6-4, the J call TRBJ2-3; D is possibly TRBD1 (6 bases). The CDR3 has 13 residues. V was shortened by 3 bases and J by 3 bases, with 7 bases between the two germline ends. Germline CDR1 and CDR2: MRHNA and SNTAGT. CDR3 nucleotides: TGTGCCAGCAGTGAACAGGGTACAGATACGCAGTATTTT. Amino acids: CASSEQGTDTQYF.